The T cell receptor beta chain under discussion was sequenced for a study of OX40 agonist ivuxolimab in advanced cancers. The assay was immunoSEQ multiplex PCR, and TCRdb's table has in-frame clones only and misses some. Counted here are some 70,000 clones, roughly 90% occurring once; the ten biggest clones make up roughly 8.2%. Trimming stripped 0 bases from V and 3 bases from J, with 14 bases between. Germline CDR1 reads MNHEY; CDR2 reads SVGAGI. This CDR3 region has 16 residues. The sequence came from an adult with an advanced solid tumor such as melanoma, head and neck, liver or kidney cancer. Material: CD4+ or CD8+ T cells sorted from blood, obtained in a trial of the OX40 agonist ivuxolimab. V and J are TRBV6-5 and TRBJ1-2, with unresolved D. The CDR3 bases are TGTGCCAGCAGTTACTCGATATTGGGAGGCGACTATGGCTACACCTTC. Encoded protein: CASSYSILGGDYGYTF.